These 18 T cell receptor beta chains were sequenced from one sample in a study of cytomegalovirus exposure and HLA in healthy donors. In the PCR, 60 Vbeta and 13 Jbeta primers were used. Some clones are missing from TCRdb's copy, which holds only in-frame ones; the method was immunoSEQ multiplex PCR. The sample has some 150,000 clones. Sample: PBMCs. The receptor set was obtained from a woman between 18 and 29 years old in good health and CMV-seronegative.

The gene calls are TRBV9 and TRBJ1-1; D is unclear. CDR3 length: 16 amino acids. Germline-derived CDR1 and CDR2 are SGDLS and YYNGEE. V was trimmed by 0 bases and J by 1 base, leaving 13 bases between them. The CDR3 region is CASSVAPSGGNTEAFF. The CDR3 bases are TGTGCCAGCAGCGTAGCCCCTTCCGGAGGGAACACTGAAGCTTTCTTT.

The genes are TRBV6-1 and TRBJ1-1, with unresolved D. This CDR3 contains 13 residues. The V end was cut by 1 base, the J end by 6 bases, with 9 bases between. Per germline, CDR1 MNHNS and CDR2 SASEGT. The chain's CDR3 is CASSEVNSAEAFF. The CDR3 DNA sequence: TGTGCCAGCAGTGAAGTGAATTCGGCTGAAGCTTTCTTT.

The gene calls are TRBV10-3 and TRBJ2-1; TRBD2 matches at 11 bases. V shed 2 bases, J shed 4 bases, and the junction held 7 bases outside the gene matches. This CDR3 is built from 17 residues. Germline V CDR1 and CDR2: ENHRY, SYGVKD. This CDR3 reads CAISEATGTSGYNEQFF. The DNA of the CDR3 is TGTGCCATCAGTGAGGCCACCGGGACTAGCGGATACAATGAGCAGTTCTTC.

J is TRBJ1-5 and V is TRBV6-1, with D uncertain. CDR3 length: 14 residues. The germline gives CDR1 MNHNS, CDR2 SASEGT. V was cut by 7 bases and J by 6 bases, with 16 bases left in between. CDR3: CASKPGGMSQPQHF. CDR3 bases: TGTGCCAGCAAACCAGGAGGTATGAGTCAGCCCCAGCATTTT.

The chain employs TRBV12-5 and TRBJ2-1; 8 nucleotides match TRBD2. Germline lookup yields CDR1 LGHNT and CDR2 FRNRAP. This CDR3 has 15 residues. V shed 2 bases and J 8 bases; nucleotides not matched to a gene: 8. The CDR3 coding sequence is TGTGCTAGTGGTTTGAGGCTAGCGGGTTTGGATGAGCAGTTCTTC. It specifies CASGLRLAGLDEQFF.

V gene TRBV30 combines with J gene TRBJ2-5; no clear D. The V end lost 1 base, the J end lost 1 base, and 16 bases lay between the germline ends. The CDR3 is 16 amino acids. CDR1 and CDR2 (germline): GTSNPN, SVGIG (reference sequence). The CDR3 DNA sequence: TGTGCCTGGAGTGCCTTACGGGTCCGAATCCAAGAGACCCAGTACTTC. It specifies CAWSALRVRIQETQYF.

This chain uses TRBV11-3 with TRBJ2-1; D possibly corresponds to TRBD1 (6 bases). CDR3 length equals 15 residues. With 0 bases removed from V and 5 bases from J, the gap between germline ends came to 11 bases. Germline V gene data show CDR1 as SGHNT and CDR2 as YENEEA. CDR3 sequence: CASSLDRAGDNEQFF. The DNA of the CDR3 is TGTGCCAGCAGCTTAGATAGGGCAGGGGACAATGAGCAGTTCTTC.

The J gene is TRBJ2-3, the V gene TRBV7-3; 10 nucleotides line up with TRBD2. V lost 0 bases to trimming and J lost 6 bases; unmatched junction nucleotides: 3. Germline V gives CDR1 SGHTA, CDR2 FQGTGA. The CDR3 runs 15 residues. CDR3 amino acids: CASSLTSLAGDTQYF. The CDR3 coding sequence is TGTGCCAGCAGCTTAACGTCACTAGCGGGGGATACGCAGTATTTT.

The rearrangement uses TRBV6-4 and TRBJ1-3; D uncertain. Trimming cost V 6 bases and J 1 base, with 10 bases left between them. Germline V gene data show CDR1 as MRHNA and CDR2 as SNTAGT. The CDR3 covers 14 residues. CDR3 coding DNA: TGTGCCAGCAGGCCCTCAGGTTCTGGAAACACCATATATTTT. Translated: CASRPSGSGNTIYF.

In the case of this clone: Within the sample, other DNA sequences also encode this same CDR3. This rearrangement joins TRBV29-1 to TRBJ2-1; a possible D gene is TRBD2 (6 bases). Germline loops: CDR1 SQVTM, CDR2 ANQGSEA. The CDR3 runs to 15 residues. Trimming took off 0 bases at V and 6 bases at J, with 15 bases between the two ends. In DNA form, the CDR3 reads TGCAGCGTTGAAGAGGCAGCGGGCGCGCGCAATGAGCAGTTCTTC. Its translation: CSVEEAAGARNEQFF.

The chain has TRBV5-6 and TRBJ1-2; a possible D gene is TRBD1 (5 bases). CDR1 is SGHDT, CDR2 YYEEEE, per germline. V lost 2 bases and J 7 bases, leaving 12 bases between the germline ends. This CDR3 has 13 amino acids. CDR3 sequence reads: CASSFNSRGGYTF. For the CDR3, the DNA is TGTGCCAGCAGCTTCAACAGTAGGGGTGGCTACACCTTC.

The J gene is TRBJ1-1, the V gene TRBV6-5, with unresolved D. V gave up 7 bases and J gave up 3 bases, with 12 bases separating them. CDR3 length equals 13 residues. Germline V gene lookup returns CDR1 MNHEY and CDR2 SVGAGI. The DNA of the CDR3 is TGTGCCAGCACAAGAGACATCGACACTGAAGCTTTCTTT. Amino acid sequence: CASTRDIDTEAFF.

The chain is built from TRBV15 and TRBJ1-2; no clear D. Per germline, CDR1 LNHNV and CDR2 YYDKDF (reference sequence). V was pared by 6 bases and J by 7 bases, with 12 bases between. This CDR3 contains 12 residues. CDR3 sequence reads: CATSYFIGGYTF. The CDR3 DNA sequence: TGTGCCACCAGTTACTTCATTGGTGGCTACACCTTC.

The chain has TRBV19 and TRBJ1-4; D gene ambiguous. Germline loops: CDR1 LNHDA, CDR2 SQIVND (reference sequence). The CDR3 loop spans 15 amino acids. Trimming left V 5 bases short and J 0 bases short, with 10 bases between. The CDR3 DNA reads TGTGCCAGTAGTTCCTTCTCTGCAACTAATGAAAAACTGTTTTTT. Its translation is CASSSFSATNEKLFF.

This sequence joins TRBV6-1 and TRBJ1-5; 10 nucleotides line up with TRBD1. CDR3 size: 15 residues. Germline CDR1 and CDR2: MNHNS and SASEGT. J was trimmed by 6 bases and V by 6 bases; bases with no gene match: 8. This chain's CDR3 is CASRPTGGRSQPQHF. The CDR3 nucleotides read TGTGCCAGCAGACCGACAGGGGGCCGGTCTCAGCCCCAGCATTTT.

The CDR3 here is CASSLTPGTGSGYTF. DNA for the CDR3: TGTGCCAGCTCACTAACACCCGGGACAGGCAGTGGCTACACCTTC. The genes are TRBV18 and TRBJ1-2, with 8 bases fitting TRBD1. The CDR3 sequence is 15 residues long. The ends lost 4 bases at V and 7 bases at J; junction bases unmatched: 11. Germline CDR1 is KGHSH and CDR2 is LQKENI.

V usage is TRBV11-2 and J usage is TRBJ1-2; D uncertain. Germline V gives CDR1 SGHAT, CDR2 FQNNGV. V dropped 1 base and J dropped 0 bases, with 9 bases sitting between them. This CDR3 region has 15 residues. CDR3: CASSLVGGANYGYTF. The CDR3 DNA is TGTGCCAGCAGCTTAGTTGGCGGGGCTAACTATGGCTACACCTTC.

The chain recombines TRBV5-4 with TRBJ2-5; TRBD1 matches 8 bases. Germline values: CDR1 SGHNT, CDR2 YYREEE (reference sequence). CDR3 length equals 17 residues. V shed 4 bases and J 2 bases; nucleotides not matched to a gene: 13. The CDR3 DNA sequence: TGTGCCAGCAGCACGGACAGGGCCTGGAGGGCTCAAGAGACCCAGTACTTC. Translating gives CASSTDRAWRAQETQYF.